What follows are 6 T cell receptor beta chains derived from one specimen sequenced in a study of blood T cell repertoires in COVID-19. Clones were read by immunoSEQ multiplex PCR, and TCRdb kept only the in-frame ones, dropping some. This table holds under 300,000 clones, 85% found once. The sample was peripheral blood. The receptor set was obtained from a woman aged 55-75 years with active or convalescent COVID-19.

The chain carries TRBV3-1 (or the pseudogene TRBV3-2) and TRBJ2-7; 9 bases fit TRBD1. After removal of 4 bases from V and 5 bases from J, the junction contained 12 bases not matched to a gene. This CDR3 is 16 amino acids long. The germline V gene has CDR1 LGHDT and CDR2 YNNKEL (reference sequence). The CDR3 is CASSRRPGTGSNEQYF. For the CDR3, the DNA is TGTGCCAGCAGCCGCCGTCCCGGGACAGGGTCCAACGAGCAGTACTTC.

The chain has TRBV2 and TRBJ1-4, with D possibly matching TRBD1 (5 bases). The CDR3 length is 14 residues. Germline CDR1 reads SNHLY; CDR2 reads FYNNEI. V dropped 5 bases and J dropped 3 bases, with 10 bases sitting between them. The CDR3 is CASSNQGPNEKLFF. The CDR3 DNA is TGTGCCAGCAGTAACCAGGGTCCTAATGAAAAACTGTTTTTT.

The chain recombines TRBV19 with TRBJ2-1; D perhaps matches TRBD1 (6 bases). Germline CDR1 reads LNHDA; CDR2 reads SQIVND (reference sequence). The V end was cut by 3 bases, the J end by 4 bases, with 10 bases between. The CDR3 has 14 residues. The CDR3 here is CASSIGQGYNEQFF. The CDR3 region has the DNA TGTGCCAGTAGTATTGGTCAGGGGTACAATGAGCAGTTCTTC. Drawing the rest from reference TRBV19 and TRBJ2-1, the complete variable domain is DGGITQSPKYLFRKEGQNVTLSCEQNLNHDAMYWYRQDPGQGLRLIYYSQIVNDFQKGDIAEGYSVSREKKESFPLTVTSAQKNPTAFYLCASSIGQGYNEQFFGPGTRLTVL.

The V gene is TRBV4-1, the J gene TRBJ2-7; D is unclear. The CDR3 totals 15 residues. V lost 2 bases, J lost 3 bases, and 14 bases lay in between. In germline, CDR1 is MGHRA, CDR2 YSYEKL. The CDR3 region is CASSQPNYVDYEQYF. The CDR3 nucleotides read TGCGCCAGCAGCCAACCAAATTATGTAGACTACGAGCAGTACTTC.

CDR3 loop: CASSMIQGNYNSPLHF. The CDR3 DNA follows: TGTGCCAGTAGTATGATACAGGGCAACTATAATTCACCCCTCCACTTT. This chain connects TRBV19 to TRBJ1-6, with D tentatively TRBD1 (6 bases). The CDR3 runs to 16 residues. Germline V lookup: CDR1 LNHDA, CDR2 SQIVND (reference sequence). V gave up 3 bases and J gave up 3 bases, with 12 bases separating them.

The chain joins TRBV4-1 to TRBJ1-1; possibly TRBD1 for D (5 bases). Trimming took 0 bases from V and 4 from J, leaving 15 bases between them. This CDR3 has 16 residues. In germline, CDR1 is MGHRA, CDR2 YSYEKL. CDR3 bases: TGCGCCAGCAGCCAAGAAGCAGGGATCTTAGCCACTGAAGCTTTCTTT. It codes for CASSQEAGILATEAFF.